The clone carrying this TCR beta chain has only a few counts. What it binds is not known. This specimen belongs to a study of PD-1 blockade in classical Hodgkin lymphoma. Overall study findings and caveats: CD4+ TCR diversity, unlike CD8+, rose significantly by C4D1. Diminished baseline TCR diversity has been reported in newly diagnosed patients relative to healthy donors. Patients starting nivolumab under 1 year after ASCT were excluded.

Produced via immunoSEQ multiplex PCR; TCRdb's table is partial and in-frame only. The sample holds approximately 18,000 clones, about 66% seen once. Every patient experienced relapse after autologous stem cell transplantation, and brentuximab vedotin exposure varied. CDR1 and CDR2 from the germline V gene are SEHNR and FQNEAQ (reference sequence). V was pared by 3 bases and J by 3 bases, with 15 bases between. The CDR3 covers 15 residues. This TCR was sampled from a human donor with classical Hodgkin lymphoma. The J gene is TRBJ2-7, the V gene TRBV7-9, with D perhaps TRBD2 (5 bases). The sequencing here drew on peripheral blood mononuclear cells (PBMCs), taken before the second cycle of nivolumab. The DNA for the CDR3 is TGTGCCAGCAGCTTTAGCGAGGTTGCGTTCTACGAGCAGTACTTC. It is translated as CASSFSEVAFYEQYF. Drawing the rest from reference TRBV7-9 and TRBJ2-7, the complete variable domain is DTGVSQNPRHKITKRGQNVTFRCDPISEHNRLYWYRQTLGQGPEFLTYFQNEAQLEKSRLLSDRFSAERPKGSFSTLEIQRTEQGDSAMYLCASSFSEVAFYEQYFGPGTRLTVT.